This T cell receptor beta chain was sequenced in a study of Ad26.COV2.S vaccination and SARS-CoV-2 variants. Study details: Intramuscular Ad26.COV2.S doses were given once or twice, 56 days apart.

Treatment given: 19 received Ad26.COV2.S at low or high dose, single or two shots; about 5 received placebo; per-sample allocation not given. Sampling was performed 63 days after the first vaccine or placebo injection. This table comes from immunoSEQ multiplex PCR, and its TCRdb copy is limited to in-frame clones, with some not included. The top ten hold 6.4% of the sample, which has about 350,000 clones, 88% seen once. The input for sequencing was peripheral blood, taken in a trial of Ad26.COV2.S vaccine versus placebo. This sequence was found in a person aged 18-65 years who received the Ad26.COV2.S COVID-19 vaccine or a placebo.

The CDR3 DNA follows: TGTGCCAGTAGTCCCCTCGGACAGGGGGGCACTGAAGCTTTCTTT. Encoded protein: CASSPLGQGGTEAFF. The chain combines TRBV19 with TRBJ1-1, with 10 nucleotides matching TRBD1. There are 15 residues in the CDR3. J was trimmed by 4 bases and V by 5 bases; bases with no gene match: 7. From germline, CDR1 is LNHDA and CDR2 SQIVND (reference sequence).